This section outlines one T cell receptor beta chain sequence together with its context. The sample belongs to a study of blood T cell repertoires in COVID-19. Assay: immunoSEQ multiplex PCR; the TCRdb copy retains only in-frame clones and omits some. The data show about 140,000 clones, around 89% seen once. The CDR3 length is 16 residues. The ends lost 4 bases at V and 8 bases at J; junction bases unmatched: 15. The germline V gene encodes CDR1 SGHKS and CDR2 YYEKEE (reference sequence). The sample taken for sequencing was peripheral blood. This TCR derives from a human donor with COVID-19, enrolled during active disease. The donor label of this sample is uncertain. The chain has TRBV5-5 and TRBJ1-2, with 9 nucleotides matching TRBD1. CDR3 DNA: TGTGCCAGCAGCGTACGCTTACAGGGGGCGGTCCAGGGCTACACCTTC. Its protein is CASSVRLQGAVQGYTF.